This TCR beta chain was observed in a study of cytomegalovirus exposure and HLA in healthy donors. Across the whole study: From HLA-typed donors, an early data release held 70 million to 95 million unique TCRs. Study outcomes and limitations: Owing to their indistinguishability, certain V segments, notably TRBV6-2 and TRBV6-3, were excluded.

With 60 Vbeta and 13 Jbeta primers, the PCR was carried out. Sequencing was performed with immunoSEQ multiplex PCR; in TCRdb, only in-frame clones are kept and a portion is missing. The sample consists of about 160,000 clones, less than 90% of them appearing once. V lost 4 bases to trimming and J lost 5 bases; unmatched junction nucleotides: 7. Germline loops: CDR1 SGHRS, CDR2 YFSETQ. The CDR3 covers 15 residues. This clone occurred once. Its cognate antigen is unknown. The clonotype comes from a man under 40 in good health and CMV-seronegative. V usage is TRBV5-1 and J usage is TRBJ2-1; 9 nucleotides match TRBD1. Sequencing input: PBMCs. CDR3 in DNA: TGCGCCAGCAGCCCGGGGACAGGGTGGGACAATGAGCAGTTCTTC. It translates to CASSPGTGWDNEQFF.